Below, 15 T cell receptor beta chains from the same sample are listed, as sequenced in a study of T cell repertoires in cytomegalovirus infection. Each CDR3 protein gets one entry after TCRdb re-called the reads with MiXCR. This table holds hundreds of thousands of distinct CDR3 sequences, roughly 30% found once. No cognate antigen is known for these TCRs. Material: cultured CD8+ T cells from PBMCs, obtained from culture after CMV antigen stimulation. The receptors here all came from a human donor in good health (CMV status not recorded). Some clones in this sample may be carry-over from other donors' samples.

V usage is TRBV6-6 and J usage is TRBJ2-1; unclear D gene. The CDR3 covers 13 residues. CDR1 is MNHNY and CDR2 is SVGAGI in the germline V gene (reference sequence). V was trimmed by 5 bases and J by 4 bases, leaving 9 bases between them. The CDR3: CASSRPGYNEQFF. The CDR3 DNA reads as TGTGCCAGCAGTCGCCCAGGATACAATGAGCAGTTCTTC.

The gene calls are TRBV19 and TRBJ1-5, with 7 bases aligning to TRBD1. Germline-derived CDR1 and CDR2 are LNHDA and SQIVND (reference sequence). V lost 5 bases to trimming and J lost 3 bases; unmatched junction nucleotides: 10. This CDR3 is built from 16 residues. The CDR3 nucleotides read TGTGCCAGTAGTCGTCCCGGGACAGCTGTCAATCAGCCCCAGCATTTT. Translated, it gives CASSRPGTAVNQPQHF.

This clonotype was observed many times. For the CDR3, the DNA is TGTGCCAGCAGCCTTCGAACTAGCGGGGGGGATGAGCAGTACTTC. Protein product: CASSLRTSGGDEQYF. This chain joins TRBV7-2 and TRBJ2-7; 13 bases align to TRBD2. CDR1 is SGHTA, CDR2 FQGNSA, per germline. This CDR3 comprises 15 residues. With 5 bases clipped from V and 7 bases from J, the junction kept 8 bases outside the gene matches.

The rearrangement uses TRBV20-1 and TRBJ2-6; 8 nucleotides match TRBD2. The ends lost 2 bases at V and 4 bases at J; junction bases unmatched: 13. The germline CDR1 and CDR2 sequences are DFQATT and SNEGSKA (reference sequence). This CDR3 contains 18 residues. DNA of the CDR3: TGCAGTGCTAGATCGGGGGGGCCTGTATCGGGGGGGGCCAACGTCCTGACTTTC. Protein sequence: CSARSGGPVSGGANVLTF.

V and J are TRBV6-1 and TRBJ1-4; 7 bases match TRBD1. V was clipped by 4 bases and J by 6 bases; unmatched bases: 5. Germline loops: CDR1 MNHNS, CDR2 SASEGT. This CDR3 comprises 14 residues. The CDR3 nucleotides read TGTGCCAGCAGTGCGGACAGGTGGGATGAAAAACTGTTTTTT. It encodes CASSADRWDEKLFF.

The chain carries TRBV12-3 or TRBV12-4 and TRBJ1-3; D unresolved. The CDR3 is 14 residues long. V was pared by 2 bases and J by 0 bases, with 5 bases between. CDR3 nucleotide sequence: TGTGCCAGCAGTTTATTTGCCTCTGGAAACACCATATATTTT. Translating gives CASSLFASGNTIYF.

A note on this clonotype: This may be a read error, as it is one base from a much larger clone. The CDR3 nucleotides read TGTGCCAGCAGTGACCTCAGCGGGGGGACCACAGATACGCAGTATTTT. Its translation is CASSDLSGGTTDTQYF. The V and J genes are TRBV6-1 and TRBJ2-3; 9 bases are shared with TRBD2. In germline, CDR1 is MNHNS, CDR2 SASEGT. Germline trimming cut 3 bases from V and 2 bases from J; bases unmatched to any gene: 6. The CDR3 covers 16 residues.

The chain couples TRBV6-4 to TRBJ2-1, with 11 nucleotides matching TRBD1. The J segment lost 6 bases and the V segment lost 4 bases, leaving 5 bases of the junction unmatched. Germline loops: CDR1 MRHNA, CDR2 SNTAGT. This CDR3 is built from 15 residues. Here the CDR3 reads CASSVFGTGGNEQFF. For the CDR3, the DNA is TGTGCCAGCAGTGTATTTGGGACAGGGGGCAATGAGCAGTTCTTC.

The gene calls are TRBV7-2 and TRBJ1-2; a weak D match, TRBD1 (5 bases). From germline, CDR1 is SGHTA and CDR2 FQGNSA. The V and J ends lost 2 bases and 3 bases respectively, with 13 bases between them. This CDR3 has 15 amino acids. CDR3 protein: CASSLWDDWDYGYTF. In DNA, the CDR3 is TGTGCCAGCAGCTTATGGGACGACTGGGACTATGGCTACACCTTC.

This chain links TRBV6-1 with TRBJ2-7; possible D gene TRBD1, 7 bases. There are 14 residues in the CDR3. CDR1 and CDR2 from the germline V gene are MNHNS and SASEGT. V gave up 3 bases and J gave up 4 bases, with 13 bases separating them. Here the CDR3 DNA reads TGTGCCAGCAGTGATCAGGGGGGCTGGTACGAGCAGTACTTC. It codes for CASSDQGGWYEQYF.

The chain has TRBV20-1 and TRBJ2-7; D unclear. CDR1 and CDR2 (germline): DFQATT, SNEGSKA (reference sequence). The CDR3 consists of 13 residues. Between the trimmed V and J ends, which lost 1 base and 1 base, there was a span of 8 bases. The CDR3 reads CSARVATSYEQYF. DNA for the CDR3: TGCAGTGCTAGAGTCGCGACTTCCTACGAGCAGTACTTC.

CDR3 residues: CASSYSSDRVTGELFF. CDR3 bases: TGTGCCAGCAGTTACTCGTCCGACAGGGTCACCGGGGAGCTGTTTTTT. V is TRBV6-5 and J is TRBJ2-2; 7 nucleotides align to TRBD1. The length of the CDR3 is 16 residues. The V segment lost 0 bases and the J segment 4 bases; nucleotides outside the gene matches: 5. Germline CDR1 and CDR2: MNHEY and SVGAGI.

This clonotype turned up a few times. In DNA, the CDR3 is TGTGCCAGCAGCTTAGAGGGACAGGGGGCGCGTGAGCAGTTCTTC. Amino acid sequence: CASSLEGQGAREQFF. The chain has TRBV7-9 and TRBJ2-1; 12 nucleotides align to TRBD1. CDR1 is SEHNR and CDR2 is FQNEAQ in the germline V gene (reference sequence). This CDR3 is built from 15 residues. The trim removed 1 base at V and 9 bases at J, leaving 4 bases unmatched.

The chain uses TRBV20-1 and TRBJ2-1; D may be TRBD1 or TRBD2 (6 bases each). V lost 2 bases and J lost 0, with 11 bases in between. The germline V gene encodes CDR1 DFQATT and CDR2 SNEGSKA (reference sequence). This CDR3 is built from 15 residues. The DNA of the CDR3 is TGCAGTGCTAGACACGGGGGCTTCTCCTACAATGAGCAGTTCTTC. This codes for CSARHGGFSYNEQFF.

A remark on this clonotype: It may be a read error: a sequence one base away is much more abundant. The genes are TRBV4-2 and TRBJ2-7; no clear D. CDR3 length: 13 residues. Trimming left V 5 bases short and J 4 bases short, with 12 bases between. Germline V CDR1 and CDR2: LGHNA, YNFKEQ. The CDR3 reads CASSYWGNYEQYF. The CDR3 DNA follows: TGTGCCAGCAGCTACTGGGGTAATTACGAGCAGTACTTC.